This entry describes one T cell receptor beta chain. The antigen is unknown. This sample was taken from a study of CD8 T cells in Susac syndrome. About the study: The Susac syndrome patients were therapy-naive, on corticosteroids, or on intravenous immunoglobulin alone at blood draw.

The RNA input was roughly 0.45 to 1 ug, and it was reverse transcribed with random hexamers. TCRdb called the immunoSEQ multiplex PCR reads again in MiXCR, with one record for every CDR3 protein. This table has 150,000 to 200,000 distinct CDR3 sequences, approximately 94% appearing once. Germline V lookup: CDR1 SNHLY, CDR2 FYNNEI. Between the trimmed V and J ends, which lost 6 bases and 2 bases, there was a span of 11 bases. The CDR3 totals 14 residues. Overall study findings and caveats: The CD4+ T cell repertoires from Susac syndrome exhibited no clonal expansion.

The origin of this receptor is a human donor with Susac syndrome. J is TRBJ1-3 and V is TRBV2; D ambiguous. The sample was CD4+ T cells from PBMCs. For the CDR3, the DNA is TGTGCCAGCAGGTACAAGGAAACTGGAAACACCATATATTTT. Its protein product is CASRYKETGNTIYF.